This is a list of T cell receptor beta chains from one sample in a study of regulatory T cells in long-lasting Graves disease. From the multiplex PCR reads, TCRdb called clonotypes with MiXCR, one entry per CDR3 protein. Of about 470,000 distinct CDR3 sequences in the sample, around 21% were seen once. Sequencing used peripheral blood mononuclear cells (PBMCs), obtained when the disease was refractory, from a patient treated with antithyroid drugs. The receptors stem from a female donor with Graves disease. CDR3s include the opening cysteine and the closing phenylalanine or tryptophan. Fields, in order: CDR3 protein, CDR3 DNA, J gene, clone size, D gene, V gene. The D gene is left open where the match is weak. Clone size is stated in some rows and not others, as once, few, many or a class when expanded.

CASVVGLETQYF TGTGCCAGCGTCGTAGGGTTAGAGACCCAGTACTTC TRBJ2-5 few - TRBV7-2
CVSSLGAGNQPQHF TGTGTCAGCAGTTTAGGGGCAGGGAATCAGCCCCAGCATTTT TRBJ1-5 - - TRBV12-3/TRBV12-4
CASRNRGNEKLFF TGTGCCAGTAGGAACAGGGGTAATGAAAAACTGTTTTTT TRBJ1-4 few TRBD1 TRBV19
CAWSHLPRNMNTEAFF TGTGCCTGGAGTCACCTACCCAGGAACATGAACACTGAAGCTTTCTTT TRBJ1-1 - - TRBV30
CSVRQGTAMTEAFF TGCAGCGTTAGACAGGGGACTGCGATGACTGAAGCTTTCTTT TRBJ1-1 many TRBD1 TRBV29-1
CASSSTGLPYEQYF TGTGCCAGCAGCTCCACGGGGCTTCCCTACGAGCAGTACTTC TRBJ2-7 many - TRBV11-2
CASRGVRYEQYF TGTGCCAGCAGGGGGGTTCGCTACGAGCAGTACTTC TRBJ2-7 few - TRBV27
CASRLIDTGELFF TGTGCCAGCAGGCTGATTGACACCGGGGAGCTGTTTTTT TRBJ2-2 - - TRBV7-2
CASTPLWGRRNAEAFF TGTGCCAGCACCCCCTTGTGGGGGAGGAGGAATGCTGAAGCTTTCTTT TRBJ1-1 many - TRBV27
CASSLIFLSYEQYF TGTGCCAGCAGCTTAATTTTCCTATCCTACGAGCAGTACTTC TRBJ2-7 many - TRBV7-2
CASTKQGAVRVDNSPLHF TGTGCCAGCACCAAACAGGGGGCTGTACGTGTGGATAATTCACCCCTCCACTTT TRBJ1-6 many TRBD1 TRBV28
CASNPRASRNTEAFF TGTGCCAGCAACCCGAGGGCGTCCCGGAACACTGAAGCTTTCTTT TRBJ1-1 - - TRBV7-2
CASGGPPGGTDTQYF TGTGCCAGCGGGGGTCCTCCCGGTGGCACAGATACGCAGTATTTT TRBJ2-3 - - TRBV6-2/TRBV6-3
CASSQRTGGFYEQYF TGTGCCAGCAGCCAAAGAACAGGGGGCTTCTACGAGCAGTACTTC TRBJ2-7 - TRBD1 TRBV14
CASRPPRRAGELFF TGTGCCAGTCGACCCCCTAGAAGGGCCGGGGAGCTGTTTTTT TRBJ2-2 many - TRBV2
CASSPGIQGRTDTQYF TGTGCCAGCAGTCCAGGGATACAGGGGCGCACAGATACGCAGTATTTT TRBJ2-3 many TRBD1 TRBV11-2
CASSFLLAQTGGANVLTF TGTGCCAGCAGTTTCCTTTTGGCACAGACTGGTGGGGCCAACGTCCTGACTTTC TRBJ2-6 many - TRBV12-3/TRBV12-4
CASSYAGVEGEQYF TGTGCCAGCAGTTACGCCGGAGTCGAGGGGGAGCAGTACTTC TRBJ2-7 many - TRBV6-5
CASSMTPYNEQFF TGTGCCAGTAGTATGACCCCCTACAATGAGCAGTTCTTC TRBJ2-1 - - TRBV19
CSARSGSYNEQFF TGCAGTGCCCGGTCCGGGTCTTACAATGAGCAGTTCTTC TRBJ2-1 - - TRBV20-1
CASSVGAAGGTDTQYF TGTGCCAGCAGCGTAGGGGCAGCGGGAGGAACAGATACGCAGTATTTT TRBJ2-3 few TRBD2 TRBV9
CASSDSGGVGSHEQYF TGTGCCAGCAGTGACAGCGGGGGTGTAGGGTCCCACGAGCAGTACTTC TRBJ2-7 few TRBD2 TRBV6-1
CASSYKGQREQYF TGTGCCAGCAGTTACAAGGGACAGCGCGAGCAGTACTTC TRBJ2-7 many TRBD1 TRBV6-5
CASSSGTGSGLGEETQYF TGTGCCAGCAGTTCCGGGACAGGGTCGGGACTAGGAGAAGAGACCCAGTACTTC TRBJ2-5 many - TRBV12-3/TRBV12-4
CASSLVGRGAYEQYF TGTGCCAGCAGCTTAGTCGGCAGGGGGGCCTACGAGCAGTACTTC TRBJ2-7 - - TRBV13
CASSNRGGHSGNTIYF TGTGCCAGCAGCAACCGGGGCGGCCACTCTGGAAACACCATATATTTT TRBJ1-3 - - TRBV7-9
CASSDTYNEQFF TGTGCCAGCAGCGACACTTACAATGAGCAGTTCTTC TRBJ2-1 - - TRBV6-2/TRBV6-3
CAWSLRGISYEQYF TGTGCCTGGAGTTTGCGGGGTATCTCCTACGAGCAGTACTTC TRBJ2-7 few - TRBV30
CASSQPTSVNTEAFF TGTGCCAGCAGCCAACCAACCTCAGTGAACACTGAAGCTTTCTTT TRBJ1-1 few - TRBV3-1
CASSSKGTALWSQPQHF TGTGCCAGCAGTTCAAAAGGGACAGCCCTTTGGAGTCAGCCCCAGCATTTT TRBJ1-5 many TRBD1 TRBV6-2/TRBV6-3
CASRWGGTNTEAFF TGTGCCAGCAGATGGGGGGGTACGAACACTGAAGCTTTCTTT TRBJ1-1 - - TRBV2
CASSTGGAGGFGETQYF TGTGCCAGCAGCACCGGGGGAGCGGGAGGTTTCGGGGAGACCCAGTACTTC TRBJ2-5 many TRBD2 TRBV3-1
CASSKDTSSYNSPLHF TGTGCCAGCAGCAAGGACACGAGCTCCTATAATTCACCCCTCCACTTT TRBJ1-6 many - TRBV28
CASWGPPGNIQYF TGTGCCAGTTGGGGACCCCCAGGGAACATTCAGTACTTC TRBJ2-4 many - TRBV6-2/TRBV6-3
CASSSREEPQHF TGTGCCAGCAGTTCACGAGAGGAGCCCCAGCATTTT TRBJ1-5 many - TRBV28
CASSPTGWSGELFF TGTGCCAGCAGTCCCACAGGGTGGTCCGGGGAGCTGTTTTTT TRBJ2-2 many - TRBV12-3/TRBV12-4
CASSQDLTPYEQYF TGTGCCAGCAGCCAAGATTTAACTCCCTACGAGCAGTACTTC TRBJ2-7 - - TRBV3-1
CASMRNWDTEAFF TGTGCCAGTATGAGGAATTGGGACACTGAAGCTTTCTTT TRBJ1-1 - - TRBV19
CASSWDRRTETQYF TGTGCCAGCAGTTGGGACAGACGGACGGAGACCCAGTACTTC TRBJ2-5 many TRBD1 TRBV2
CASTEDISYNEQFF TGTGCCAGCACTGAGGATATCTCCTACAATGAGCAGTTCTTC TRBJ2-1 - - TRBV12-3/TRBV12-4
CASRLTSGYTEAFF TGTGCCAGCAGGCTCACCTCGGGGTACACTGAAGCTTTCTTT TRBJ1-1 few - TRBV6-1
CASSSNMNAEAFF TGTGCCAGCAGCTCCAACATGAACGCTGAAGCTTTCTTT TRBJ1-1 few - TRBV7-6
CAISPGQGEIEQYF TGTGCCATCAGTCCGGGACAGGGGGAGATCGAGCAGTACTTC TRBJ2-7 - TRBD1 TRBV10-3
CSPSGRAGSGRYEQYF TGCAGTCCTAGCGGGAGGGCCGGTTCGGGTCGCTACGAGCAGTACTTC TRBJ2-7 many TRBD2 TRBV20-1
CASKGGEYQETQYF TGTGCCAGCAAAGGGGGCGAGTACCAAGAGACCCAGTACTTC TRBJ2-5 many TRBD1 TRBV2
CASSQGNYEQYF TGTGCCAGCAGCCAGGGAAACTACGAGCAGTACTTC TRBJ2-7 many - TRBV11-2
CSVVRGANPGELFF TGCAGCGTTGTGAGAGGAGCCAATCCCGGGGAGCTGTTTTTT TRBJ2-2 - - TRBV29-1
CASSSRTSGIYEQYF TGTGCCAGCAGTTCTAGGACTAGCGGGATCTACGAGCAGTACTTC TRBJ2-7 many TRBD2 TRBV6-5
CASSYGELYEQYF TGTGCCAGCAGTTACGGGGAGCTCTACGAGCAGTACTTC TRBJ2-7 - - TRBV6-2/TRBV6-3
CASSLDSANTEAFF TGCGCCAGCAGCTTGGATTCTGCGAACACTGAAGCTTTCTTT TRBJ1-1 many - TRBV5-1